Listed below are T cell receptor beta chains from one sample, sequenced in a study of T cells in Graves' hyperthyroidism and ophthalmopathy. Each CDR3 protein is one row after TCRdb ran MiXCR on the multiplex PCR reads. The profile shows about 610,000 distinct CDR3 sequences, roughly 14% of them singletons. Sequencing input: blood. These TCRs come from a woman in her forties with Graves' ophthalmopathy. Each CDR3 is given with its conserved first and last residue. The order of the fields is J gene, clone size, V gene, D gene, CDR3 DNA, CDR3 protein. D genes are given only for firm matches. Expanded clones get a size class; other rows say once, few or many, or leave the size out.

>TRBJ2-7|many|TRBV27|.
TGTGCCAGCTCTACGCGGCAGGGGTTCCACGAGCAGTACTTC
CASSTRQGFHEQYF
>TRBJ2-7|many|TRBV20-1|.
TGCAGTGCTAGTATTCCGCTGGGGGGGCGGTACGAGCAGTACTTC
CSASIPLGGRYEQYF
>TRBJ2-7|few|TRBV19|.
TGTGCCAGTAGTATTGGACTGAAAAGCTACGAGCAGTACTTC
CASSIGLKSYEQYF
>TRBJ2-7|few|TRBV18|.
TGTGCCAGCTCACCCCAGAGCCACTACGAGCAGTACTTC
CASSPQSHYEQYF
>TRBJ2-7|many|TRBV7-8|.
TGTGCCAGCAGTCTTACCGGGGTTTCCTACGAGCAGTACTTC
CASSLTGVSYEQYF
>TRBJ2-2|many|TRBV6-2/TRBV6-3|TRBD2
TGTGCCAGCAGTCAACTAGCGGGAGCACCCGGGGAGCTGTTTTTT
CASSQLAGAPGELFF
>TRBJ2-7|many|TRBV29-1|.
TGCAGCGTTGTCCCACAGGGAAGCTCCTACGAGCAGTACTTC
CSVVPQGSSYEQYF
>TRBJ1-5|.|TRBV4-1|.
TGCGCCAGCAGCCAAGGTCCCCAGCATTTT
CASSQGPQHF
>TRBJ2-7|many|TRBV6-2/TRBV6-3|TRBD2
TGTGCCAGCAGTTACCCCGGACTAGCTAGCTACGAGCAGTACTTC
CASSYPGLASYEQYF
>TRBJ1-1|many|TRBV5-1|TRBD1
TGCGCCAGCAGCTCGGGACAGCAGTACACTGAAGCTTTCTTT
CASSSGQQYTEAFF
>TRBJ1-5|many|TRBV12-3/TRBV12-4|.
TGTGCCAGCAGTTTGCCCGGTAGTCAGCCCCAGCATTTT
CASSLPGSQPQHF